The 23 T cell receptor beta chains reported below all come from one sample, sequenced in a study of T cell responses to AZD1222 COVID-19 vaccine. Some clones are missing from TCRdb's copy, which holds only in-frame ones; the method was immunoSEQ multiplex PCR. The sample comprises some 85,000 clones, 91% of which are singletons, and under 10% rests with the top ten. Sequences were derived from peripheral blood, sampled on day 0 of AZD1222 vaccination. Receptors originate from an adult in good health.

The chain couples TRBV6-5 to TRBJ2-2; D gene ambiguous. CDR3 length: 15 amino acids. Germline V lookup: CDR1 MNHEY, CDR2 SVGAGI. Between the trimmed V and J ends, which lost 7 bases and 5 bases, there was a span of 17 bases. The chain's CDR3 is CASNYAPDGTGELFF. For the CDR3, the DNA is TGTGCCAGCAACTACGCCCCGGACGGGACCGGGGAGCTGTTTTTT.

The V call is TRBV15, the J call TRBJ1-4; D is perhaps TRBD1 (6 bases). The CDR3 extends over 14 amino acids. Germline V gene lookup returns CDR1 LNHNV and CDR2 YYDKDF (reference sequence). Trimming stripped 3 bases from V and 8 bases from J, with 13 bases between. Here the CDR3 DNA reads TGTGCCACCAGCAGGAGGGGGGCGGGAGAAAAACTGTTTTTT. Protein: CATSRRGAGEKLFF.

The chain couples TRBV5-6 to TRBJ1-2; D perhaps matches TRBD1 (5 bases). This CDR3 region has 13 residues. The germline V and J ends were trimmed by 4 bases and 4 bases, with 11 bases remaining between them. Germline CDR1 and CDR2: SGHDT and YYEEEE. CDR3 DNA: TGTGCCAGCAGCCTGAACGGGGCCTATGGCTACACCTTC. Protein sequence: CASSLNGAYGYTF.

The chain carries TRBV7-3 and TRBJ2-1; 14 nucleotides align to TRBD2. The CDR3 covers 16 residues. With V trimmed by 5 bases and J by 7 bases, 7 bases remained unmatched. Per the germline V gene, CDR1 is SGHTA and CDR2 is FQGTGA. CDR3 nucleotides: TGTGCCAGCAGCACGTACGGGACTAGCGGGGGTAATGAGCAGTTCTTC. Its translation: CASSTYGTSGGNEQFF. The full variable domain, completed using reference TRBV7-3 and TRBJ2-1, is GAGVSQTPSNKVTEKGKYVELRCDPISGHTALYWYRQSLGQGPEFLIYFQGTGAADDSGLPNDRFFAVRPEGSVSTLKIQRTERGDSAVYLCASSTYGTSGGNEQFFGPGTRLTVL.

The CDR3 sequence: CASSVNGVGEKLFF. CDR3 DNA: TGTGCCAGCAGTGTCAACGGGGTGGGAGAAAAACTGTTTTTT. The chain has TRBV2 and TRBJ1-4; D ambiguous. In germline, CDR1 is SNHLY, CDR2 FYNNEI. CDR3 length: 14 amino acids. Trimming took 4 bases from V and 8 from J, leaving 14 bases between them.

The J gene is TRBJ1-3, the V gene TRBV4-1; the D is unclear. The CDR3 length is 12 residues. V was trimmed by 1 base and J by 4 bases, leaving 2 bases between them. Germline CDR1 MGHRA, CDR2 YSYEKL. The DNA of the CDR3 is TGCGCCAGCAGCCAAGCAGGAAACACCATATATTTT. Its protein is CASSQAGNTIYF.

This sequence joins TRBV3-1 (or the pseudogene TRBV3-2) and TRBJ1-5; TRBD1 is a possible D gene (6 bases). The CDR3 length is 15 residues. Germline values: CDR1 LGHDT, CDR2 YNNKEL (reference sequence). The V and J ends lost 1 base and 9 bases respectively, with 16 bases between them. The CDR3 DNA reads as TGTGCCAGCAGCCAAGGATACCGGGGGCTACGGCCCCAGCATTTT. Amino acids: CASSQGYRGLRPQHF.

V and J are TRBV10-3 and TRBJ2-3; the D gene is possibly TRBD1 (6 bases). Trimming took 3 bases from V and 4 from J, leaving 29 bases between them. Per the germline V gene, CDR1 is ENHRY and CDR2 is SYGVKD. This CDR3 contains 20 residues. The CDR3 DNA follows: TGTGCCATCAGTGATCATGGCATGGTCGGGGACACCCAAGGGGCAGATACGCAGTATTTT. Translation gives CAISDHGMVGDTQGADTQYF.

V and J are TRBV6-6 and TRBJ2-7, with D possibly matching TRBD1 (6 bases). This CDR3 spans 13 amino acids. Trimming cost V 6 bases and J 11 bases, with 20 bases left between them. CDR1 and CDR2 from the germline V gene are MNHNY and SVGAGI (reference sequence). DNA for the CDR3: TGTGCCAGCAGGGAACGGGCGCAGGCAGGGGAGTACTTC. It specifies CASRERAQAGEYF.

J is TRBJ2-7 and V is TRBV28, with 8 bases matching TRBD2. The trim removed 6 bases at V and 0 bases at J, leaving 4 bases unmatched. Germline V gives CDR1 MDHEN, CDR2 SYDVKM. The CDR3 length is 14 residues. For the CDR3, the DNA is TGTGCCAGCAGAACCGGGGGGGCCTCCTACGAGCAGTACTTC. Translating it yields CASRTGGASYEQYF. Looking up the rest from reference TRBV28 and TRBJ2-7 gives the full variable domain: DVKVTQSSRYLVKRTGEKVFLECVQDMDHENMFWYRQDPGLGLRLIYFSYDVKMKEKGDIPEGYSVSREKKERFSLILESASTNQTSMYLCASRTGGASYEQYFGPGTRLTVT.

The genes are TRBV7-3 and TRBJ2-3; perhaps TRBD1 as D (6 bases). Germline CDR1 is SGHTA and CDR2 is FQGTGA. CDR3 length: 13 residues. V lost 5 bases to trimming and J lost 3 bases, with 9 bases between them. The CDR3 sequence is CASSPTGTDTQYF. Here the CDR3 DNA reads TGTGCCAGCAGCCCGACAGGTACAGATACGCAGTATTTT. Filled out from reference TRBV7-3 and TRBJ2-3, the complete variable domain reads GAGVSQTPSNKVTEKGKYVELRCDPISGHTALYWYRQSLGQGPEFLIYFQGTGAADDSGLPNDRFFAVRPEGSVSTLKIQRTERGDSAVYLCASSPTGTDTQYFGPGTRLTVL.

The CDR3 region is CASSLSRINYGYTF. The CDR3 DNA reads as TGTGCCAGCAGTCTGTCCAGGATTAACTATGGCTACACCTTC. The chain carries TRBV27 and TRBJ1-2; D is unclear. Germline-derived CDR1 and CDR2 are MNHEY and SMNVEV (reference sequence). The CDR3 has 14 amino acids. The V and J ends lost 5 bases and 1 base respectively, with 11 bases between them.

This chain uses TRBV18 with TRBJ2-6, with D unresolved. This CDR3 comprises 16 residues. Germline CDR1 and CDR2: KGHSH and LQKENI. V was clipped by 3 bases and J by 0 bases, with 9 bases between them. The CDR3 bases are TGTGCCAGCTCACCTACGGAAAACTCTGGGGCCAACGTCCTGACTTTC. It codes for CASSPTENSGANVLTF. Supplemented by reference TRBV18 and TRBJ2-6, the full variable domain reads NAGVMQNPRHLVRRRGQEARLRCSPMKGHSHVYWYRQLPEEGLKFMVYLQKENIIDESGMPKERFSAEFPKEGPSILRIQQVVRGDSAAYFCASSPTENSGANVLTFGAGSRLTVL.

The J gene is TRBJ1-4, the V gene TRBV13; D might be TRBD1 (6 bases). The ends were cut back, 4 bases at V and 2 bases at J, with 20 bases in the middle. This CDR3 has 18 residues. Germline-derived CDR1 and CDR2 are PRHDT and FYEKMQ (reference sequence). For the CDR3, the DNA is TGTGCCAGCAGCTCAAGGGCCGGGGGGGCTTTGACTAATGAAAAACTGTTTTTT. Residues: CASSSRAGGALTNEKLFF.

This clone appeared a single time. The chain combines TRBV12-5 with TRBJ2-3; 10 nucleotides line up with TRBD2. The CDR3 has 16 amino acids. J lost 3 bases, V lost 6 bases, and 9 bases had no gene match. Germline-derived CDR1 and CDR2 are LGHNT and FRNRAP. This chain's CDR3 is CASGQHSGRLTDTQYF. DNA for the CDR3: TGTGCTAGTGGCCAACATAGCGGGAGGTTGACAGATACGCAGTATTTT.

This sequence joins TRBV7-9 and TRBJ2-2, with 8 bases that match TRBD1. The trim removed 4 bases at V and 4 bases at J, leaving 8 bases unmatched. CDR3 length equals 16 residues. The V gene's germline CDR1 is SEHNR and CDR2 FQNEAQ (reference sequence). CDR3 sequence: CASSSRTGPGTGELFF. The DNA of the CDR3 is TGTGCCAGCAGCTCAAGGACAGGGCCCGGCACCGGGGAGCTGTTTTTT.

Here the CDR3 DNA reads TGTGCCAGCAGTCGGCAGGGTTATCAGCCCCAGCATTTT. This encodes CASSRQGYQPQHF. This sequence joins TRBV12-3 or TRBV12-4 and TRBJ1-5, with D possibly TRBD1 on 5 matching bases. The CDR3 spans 13 residues. V was pared by 5 bases and J by 5 bases, with 10 bases between.

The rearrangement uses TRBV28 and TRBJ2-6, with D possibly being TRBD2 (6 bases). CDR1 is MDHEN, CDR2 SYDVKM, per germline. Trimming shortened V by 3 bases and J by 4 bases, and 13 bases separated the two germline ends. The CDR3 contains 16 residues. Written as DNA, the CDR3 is TGTGCCAGCAGTTTTGGAGGGGCGCCCGGGGCCAACGTCCTGACTTTC. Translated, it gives CASSFGGAPGANVLTF.

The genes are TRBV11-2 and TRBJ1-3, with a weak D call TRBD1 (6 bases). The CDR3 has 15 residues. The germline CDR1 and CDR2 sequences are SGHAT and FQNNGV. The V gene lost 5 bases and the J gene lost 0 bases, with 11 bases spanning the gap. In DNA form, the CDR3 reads TGTGCCAGCAGCCTACAGGGCTTCTCTGGAAACACCATATATTTT. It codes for CASSLQGFSGNTIYF.

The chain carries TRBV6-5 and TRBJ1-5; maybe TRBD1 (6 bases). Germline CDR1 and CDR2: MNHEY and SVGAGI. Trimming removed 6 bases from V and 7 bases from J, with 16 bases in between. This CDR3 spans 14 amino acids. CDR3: CASRVGGRYQPQHF. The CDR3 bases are TGTGCCAGCAGAGTAGGGGGAAGATACCAGCCCCAGCATTTT.

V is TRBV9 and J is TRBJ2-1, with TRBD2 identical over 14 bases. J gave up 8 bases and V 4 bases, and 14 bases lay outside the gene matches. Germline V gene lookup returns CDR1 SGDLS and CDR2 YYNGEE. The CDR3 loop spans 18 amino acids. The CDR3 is CASSQRTGLAGGKDEQFF. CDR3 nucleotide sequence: TGTGCCAGCAGCCAAAGAACCGGACTAGCGGGGGGCAAGGATGAGCAGTTCTTC. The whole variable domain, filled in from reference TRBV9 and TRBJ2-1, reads DSGVTQTPKHLITATGQRVTLRCSPRSGDLSVYWYQQSLDQGLQFLIQYYNGEERAKGNILERFSAQQFPDLHSELNLSSLELGDSALYFCASSQRTGLAGGKDEQFFGPGTRLTVL.

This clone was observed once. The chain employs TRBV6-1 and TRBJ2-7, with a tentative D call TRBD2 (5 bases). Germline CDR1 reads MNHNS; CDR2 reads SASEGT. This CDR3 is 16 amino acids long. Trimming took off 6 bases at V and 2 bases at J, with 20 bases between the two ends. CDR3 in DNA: TGTGCCAGCAGAGAAAGTGCCATGGACGGGACCTACGAGCAGTACTTC. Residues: CASRESAMDGTYEQYF.

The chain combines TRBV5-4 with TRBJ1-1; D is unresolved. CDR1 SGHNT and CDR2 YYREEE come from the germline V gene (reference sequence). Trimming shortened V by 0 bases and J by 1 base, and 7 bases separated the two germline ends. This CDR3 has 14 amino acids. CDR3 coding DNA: TGTGCCAGCAGCTTGGGGGGAGGGAACACTGAAGCTTTCTTT. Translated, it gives CASSLGGGNTEAFF.